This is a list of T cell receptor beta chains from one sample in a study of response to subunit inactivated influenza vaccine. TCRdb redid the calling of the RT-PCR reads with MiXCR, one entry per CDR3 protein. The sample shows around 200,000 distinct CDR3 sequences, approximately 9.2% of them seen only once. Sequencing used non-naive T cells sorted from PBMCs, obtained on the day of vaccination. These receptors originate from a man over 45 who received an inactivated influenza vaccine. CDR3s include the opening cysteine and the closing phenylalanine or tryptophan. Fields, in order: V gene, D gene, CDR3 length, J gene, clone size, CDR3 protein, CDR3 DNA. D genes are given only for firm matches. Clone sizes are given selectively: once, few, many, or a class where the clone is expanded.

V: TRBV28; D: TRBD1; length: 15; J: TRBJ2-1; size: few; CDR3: CASSLHDRALNEQFF; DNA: TGTGCCAGCAGTTTACATGACAGGGCCCTCAATGAGCAGTTCTTC
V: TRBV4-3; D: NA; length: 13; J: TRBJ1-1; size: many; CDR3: CASSRLLGGEAFF; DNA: TGCGCCAGCAGCCGTCTCTTGGGGGGGGAAGCTTTCTTT
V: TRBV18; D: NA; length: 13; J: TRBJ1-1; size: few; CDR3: CASSLGQRGEAFF; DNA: TGTGCCAGCTCCCTTGGACAGCGAGGTGAAGCTTTCTTT
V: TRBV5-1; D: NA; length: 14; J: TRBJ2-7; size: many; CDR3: CASSLEGGGYEQYF; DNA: TGCGCCAGCAGCTTGGAAGGGGGTGGTTACGAGCAGTACTTC
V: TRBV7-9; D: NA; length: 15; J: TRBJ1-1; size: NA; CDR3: CASSRGDGPYTEAFF; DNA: TGTGCCAGCAGCCGCGGCGACGGGCCCTACACTGAAGCTTTCTTT
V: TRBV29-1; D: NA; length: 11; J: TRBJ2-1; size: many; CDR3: CSVVPGPEQFF; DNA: TGCAGCGTTGTCCCTGGACCCGAGCAGTTCTTC
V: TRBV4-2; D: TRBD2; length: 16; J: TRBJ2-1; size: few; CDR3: CASSRASGSSYNEQFF; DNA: TGTGCCAGCAGCCGGGCTAGCGGGAGCTCCTACAATGAGCAGTTCTTC
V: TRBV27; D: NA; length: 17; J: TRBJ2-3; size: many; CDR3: CASSSLMGTEGTDTQYF; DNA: TGTGCCAGCAGTTCCCTCATGGGGACGGAGGGCACAGATACGCAGTATTTT
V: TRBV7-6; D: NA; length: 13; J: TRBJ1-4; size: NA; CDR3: CASSLGQDRKLFF; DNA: TGTGCCAGCAGCTTAGGTCAGGACCGAAAACTGTTTTTT
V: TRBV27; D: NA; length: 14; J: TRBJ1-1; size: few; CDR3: CASSLEPMNTEAFF; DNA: TGTGCCAGCAGTTTAGAACCTATGAACACTGAAGCTTTCTTT
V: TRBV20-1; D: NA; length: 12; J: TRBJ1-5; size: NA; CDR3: CSAYSSNQPQHF; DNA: TGCAGTGCTTACAGTAGCAATCAGCCCCAGCATTTT
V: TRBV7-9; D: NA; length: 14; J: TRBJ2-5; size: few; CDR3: CASSLMRAQETQYF; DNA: TGTGCCAGCAGCTTGATGAGGGCTCAAGAGACCCAGTACTTC
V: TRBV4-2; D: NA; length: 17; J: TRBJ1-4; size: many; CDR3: CASSQDPSGIGAEKLFF; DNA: TGTGCCAGCAGCCAAGATCCTTCGGGGATAGGTGCGGAAAAACTGTTTTTT
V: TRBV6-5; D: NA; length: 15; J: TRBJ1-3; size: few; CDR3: CASRLGRISGNTIYF; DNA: TGTGCCAGCAGACTCGGACGGATCTCTGGAAACACCATATATTTT
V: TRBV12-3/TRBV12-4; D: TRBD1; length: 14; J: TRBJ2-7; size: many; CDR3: CASSFDRGPDKQYF; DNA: TGTGCCAGCAGTTTCGACAGGGGGCCGGATAAGCAGTACTTC
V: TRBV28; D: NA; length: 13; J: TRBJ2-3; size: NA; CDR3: CASRGGPFGTQYF; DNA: TGTGCCAGCAGGGGGGGACCGTTCGGTACGCAGTATTTT
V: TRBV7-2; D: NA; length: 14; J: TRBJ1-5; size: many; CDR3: CASSPRGEGQPQHF; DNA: TGTGCCAGCAGCCCACGGGGGGAGGGACAGCCCCAGCATTTT
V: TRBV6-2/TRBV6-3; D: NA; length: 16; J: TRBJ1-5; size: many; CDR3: CASSYYPHRVNQPQHF; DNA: TGTGCCAGCAGTTATTATCCTCACAGGGTCAATCAGCCCCAGCATTTT
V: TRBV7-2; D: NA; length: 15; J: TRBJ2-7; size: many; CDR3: CASSLEETETYEQYF; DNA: TGTGCCAGCAGCTTAGAGGAGACAGAGACCTACGAGCAGTACTTC
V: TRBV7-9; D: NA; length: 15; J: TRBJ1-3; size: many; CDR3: CASSLMGGVGNTIYF; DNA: TGTGCCAGCAGCTTAATGGGGGGCGTTGGAAACACCATATATTTT
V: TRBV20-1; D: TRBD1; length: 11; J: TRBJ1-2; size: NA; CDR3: CSVPGGHGYTF; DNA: TGCAGTGTGCCAGGGGGCCATGGCTACACCTTC
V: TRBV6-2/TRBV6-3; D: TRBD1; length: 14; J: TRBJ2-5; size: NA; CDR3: CASSYAGQGETQYF; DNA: TGTGCCAGCAGTTATGCGGGACAGGGGGAGACCCAGTACTTC
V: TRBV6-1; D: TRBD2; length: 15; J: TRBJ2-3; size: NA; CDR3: CASSEGSGGQDTQYF; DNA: TGTGCCAGCAGTGAAGGTAGCGGGGGTCAAGATACGCAGTATTTT
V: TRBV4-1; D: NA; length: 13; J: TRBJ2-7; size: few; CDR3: CASSMGGWGEQYF; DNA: TGCGCCAGCTCCATGGGGGGCTGGGGCGAGCAGTACTTC
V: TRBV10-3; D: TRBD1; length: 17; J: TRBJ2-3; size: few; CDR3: CAISETPDRGPRDTQYF; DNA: TGTGCCATCAGTGAGACCCCAGACAGGGGCCCCCGGGATACGCAGTATTTT
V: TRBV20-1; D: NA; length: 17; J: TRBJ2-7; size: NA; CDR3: CSASDSSRQSNSYEQYF; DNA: TGCAGTGCCAGTGATTCCTCGAGACAGTCAAACTCCTACGAGCAGTACTTC
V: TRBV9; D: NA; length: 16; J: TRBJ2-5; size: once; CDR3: CASSARDRGHEETQYF; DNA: TGTGCCAGCAGCGCTCGGGACCGGGGCCACGAAGAGACCCAGTACTTC
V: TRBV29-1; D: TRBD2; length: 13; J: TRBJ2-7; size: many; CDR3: CSAVRGTNYEQYF; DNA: TGCAGCGCTGTGCGGGGGACTAACTACGAGCAGTACTTC
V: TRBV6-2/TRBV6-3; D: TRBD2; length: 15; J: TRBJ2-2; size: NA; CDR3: CASKPGLAGAGELFF; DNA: TGTGCCAGCAAACCGGGACTAGCGGGAGCCGGGGAGCTGTTTTTT
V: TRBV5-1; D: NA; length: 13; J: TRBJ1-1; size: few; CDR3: CASSYNAYTEAFF; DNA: TGCGCCAGCAGCTATAACGCCTACACTGAAGCTTTCTTT
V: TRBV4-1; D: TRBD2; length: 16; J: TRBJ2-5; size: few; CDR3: CASSQEERGGWKTQYF; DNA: TGCGCCAGCAGCCAAGAGGAGCGGGGGGGCTGGAAGACCCAGTACTTC
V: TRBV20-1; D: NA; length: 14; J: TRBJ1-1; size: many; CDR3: CSARGPGRNTEAFF; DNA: TGCAGTGCTAGAGGCCCGGGGAGGAACACTGAAGCTTTCTTT
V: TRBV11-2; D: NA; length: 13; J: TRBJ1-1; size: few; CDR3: CASSLDANTEAFF; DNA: TGTGCCAGCAGCTTAGATGCGAACACTGAAGCTTTCTTT
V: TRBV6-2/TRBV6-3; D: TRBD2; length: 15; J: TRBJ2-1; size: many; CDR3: CASSDLGGSYNEQFF; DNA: TGTGCCAGCAGTGACCTCGGGGGGTCCTACAATGAGCAGTTCTTC
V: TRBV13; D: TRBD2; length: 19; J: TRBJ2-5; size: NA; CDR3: CASSLGLRAPSGGSETQYF; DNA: TGTGCCAGCAGCTTAGGCCTTAGAGCTCCTAGCGGGGGTTCGGAGACCCAGTACTTC
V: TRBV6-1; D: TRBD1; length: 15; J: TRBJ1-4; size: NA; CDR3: CASSTRDRGLGKLFF; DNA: TGTGCCAGCAGTACCCGGGACAGGGGGCTCGGAAAACTGTTTTTT
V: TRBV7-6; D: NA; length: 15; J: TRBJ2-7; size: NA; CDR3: CASSLAGRDIDEQYF; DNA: TGTGCCAGCAGCTTAGCGGGGCGGGATATCGACGAGCAGTACTTC
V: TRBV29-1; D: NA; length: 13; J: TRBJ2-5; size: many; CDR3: CSVDGGRQETQYF; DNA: TGCAGCGTTGATGGTGGCAGACAAGAGACCCAGTACTTC
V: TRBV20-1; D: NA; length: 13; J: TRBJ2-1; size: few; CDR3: CSVPGVPANEQFF; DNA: TGCAGTGTCCCGGGAGTCCCTGCCAATGAGCAGTTCTTC
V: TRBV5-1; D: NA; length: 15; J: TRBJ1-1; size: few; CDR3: CASSLAGGQNTEAFF; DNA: TGCGCCAGCAGCTTGGCGGGGGGACAAAACACTGAAGCTTTCTTT
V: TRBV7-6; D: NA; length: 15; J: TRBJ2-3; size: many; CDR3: CASSLVAARTDTQYF; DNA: TGTGCCAGCAGCTTAGTGGCCGCCCGCACAGATACGCAGTATTTT
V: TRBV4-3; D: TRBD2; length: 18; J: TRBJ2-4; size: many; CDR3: CASSQELAGKLAKNIQYF; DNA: TGCGCCAGCAGCCAAGAATTAGCGGGGAAGCTAGCCAAAAACATTCAGTACTTC
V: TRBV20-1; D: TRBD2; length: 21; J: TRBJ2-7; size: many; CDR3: CSPPPSLLAGGPGGRYYEQYF; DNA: TGCAGTCCACCACCCTCACTACTAGCGGGAGGGCCGGGGGGTAGGTACTACGAGCAGTACTTC
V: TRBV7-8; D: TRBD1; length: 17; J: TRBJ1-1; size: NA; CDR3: CASSLTGTGIAGTEAFF; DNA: TGTGCCAGCAGCCTAACCGGGACAGGGATCGCGGGCACTGAAGCTTTCTTT
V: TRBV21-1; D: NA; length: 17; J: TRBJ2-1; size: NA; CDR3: CASSTPVASGRVNEQSF; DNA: TGTGCCAGCAGCACCCCGGTCGCTAGCGGGAGAGTAAATGAGCAGTCCTTC
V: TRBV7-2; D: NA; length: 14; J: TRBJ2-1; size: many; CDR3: CASRAPGPLNEQFF; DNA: TGTGCCAGCAGGGCTCCGGGACCACTCAATGAGCAGTTCTTC
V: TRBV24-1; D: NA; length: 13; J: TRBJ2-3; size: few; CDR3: CATSDLERRTEYF; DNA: TGTGCCACCAGTGATTTGGAGCGGCGGACGGAGTATTTT
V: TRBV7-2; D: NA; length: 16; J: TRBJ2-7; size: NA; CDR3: CASSLVGMGLDYEQYF; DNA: TGTGCCAGCAGCTTAGTCGGCATGGGTCTAGACTACGAGCAGTACTTC
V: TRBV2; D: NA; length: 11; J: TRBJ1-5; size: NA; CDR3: CACSVSWPQHF; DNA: TGTGCCTGCAGTGTATCTTGGCCCCAGCATTTT
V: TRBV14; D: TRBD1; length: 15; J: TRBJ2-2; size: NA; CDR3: CASSQDPTGSGELFF; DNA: TGTGCCAGCAGCCAAGACCCGACAGGGTCCGGGGAGCTGTTTTTT
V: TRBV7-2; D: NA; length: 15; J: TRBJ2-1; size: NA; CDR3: CASSLDSSRYNEQFF; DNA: TGTGCCAGCAGCTTAGACAGTTCCCGCTACAATGAGCAGTTCTTC
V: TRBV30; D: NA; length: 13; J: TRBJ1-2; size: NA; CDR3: CALSEGPWYGYTF; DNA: TGTGCCTTAAGTGAGGGGCCATGGTATGGCTACACCTTC
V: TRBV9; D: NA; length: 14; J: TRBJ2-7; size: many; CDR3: CASSEGTLFYEQYF; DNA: TGTGCCAGCAGCGAGGGCACCTTATTCTACGAGCAGTACTTC
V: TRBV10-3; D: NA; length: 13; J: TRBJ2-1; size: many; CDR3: CAISGILGNEQFF; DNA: TGTGCCATCAGCGGGATCCTCGGCAATGAGCAGTTCTTC
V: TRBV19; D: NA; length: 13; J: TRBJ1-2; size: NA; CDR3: CASSIFRGDGYTF; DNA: TGTGCCAGTAGTATATTTAGAGGTGACGGCTACACCTTC